Listed here are 30 T cell receptor beta chains from one sample, sequenced in a study of shared clonotypes between healthy human individuals. CD45RO negativity and positive selection for CCR7 defined naive CD8 cells, a population that excluded terminally differentiated effector memory CD45RA+ cells. Clones were sequenced by immunoSEQ multiplex PCR, and TCRdb holds only the in-frame ones, with some missing. The sample has about 680,000 clones; around 92% are singletons. The sample taken for sequencing was naive CD8+ T cells sorted from blood. Receptors were obtained from a man younger than 45 in good health.

This clone was recorded only once. The genes are TRBV27 and TRBJ1-3; TRBD1 matches 7 bases. There are 15 residues in the CDR3. Per the germline V gene, CDR1 is MNHEY and CDR2 is SMNVEV (reference sequence). The trim removed 2 bases at V and 3 bases at J, leaving 4 bases unmatched. The CDR3 region has the DNA TGTGCCAGCAGTTTACAGGGACAGATTGGAAACACCATATATTTT. It specifies CASSLQGQIGNTIYF.

This clone was observed a single time. The rearrangement joins TRBV11-2 to TRBJ2-5; 7 bases fit TRBD2. Germline values: CDR1 SGHAT, CDR2 FQNNGV. V lost 5 bases to trimming and J lost 0 bases; unmatched junction nucleotides: 6. This CDR3 contains 15 residues. The CDR3, as DNA: TGTGCCAGCAGCGGGCGGGGGTATGACCAAGAGACCCAGTACTTC. Translation gives CASSGRGYDQETQYF.

The chain has TRBV28 and TRBJ2-2; 10 bases map to TRBD2. CDR1 MDHEN and CDR2 SYDVKM come from the germline V gene. This CDR3 spans 19 amino acids. J lost 4 bases, V lost 3 bases, and 14 bases had no gene match. CDR3 residues: CASSFFPRTSGLFTGELFF. For the CDR3, the DNA is TGTGCCAGCAGTTTCTTCCCGCGGACTAGCGGTCTATTCACCGGGGAGCTGTTTTTT.

The chain couples TRBV10-2 to TRBJ2-3, with D hard to call. This CDR3 has 14 amino acids. Germline CDR1 and CDR2: WSHSY and SAAADI. The V and J ends lost 1 base and 1 base respectively, with 6 bases between them. The CDR3 DNA follows: TGCGCCAGCAGTGAGTTGGCCGGCACAGATACGCAGTATTTT. Translating gives CASSELAGTDTQYF.

To note about this clone: In the same sample, other DNA sequences code for this CDR3. This chain connects TRBV5-6 to TRBJ2-7, with TRBD2 matching 11 bases. The length of the CDR3 is 14 residues. The V gene end was trimmed by 2 bases and the J gene end by 7 bases; junction bases not matched to a gene: 5. Germline V gene sequence: CDR1 SGHDT, CDR2 YYEEEE. CDR3 nucleotide sequence: TGTGCCAGCAGCTTAGGCCTAGCGGGAGGAGAGCAGTACTTC. Encoded protein: CASSLGLAGGEQYF.

The chain uses TRBV4-3 and TRBJ2-7; 12 positions agree with TRBD1. The length of the CDR3 is 15 residues. V lost 4 bases and J lost 7; bases outside the gene matches: 8. The germline CDR1 and CDR2 sequences are LGHNA and YSLEER. The CDR3 sequence is CASSLSGQGAEEQYF. The CDR3, as DNA: TGCGCCAGCAGCCTCTCGGGACAGGGGGCTGAGGAGCAGTACTTC.

The chain has TRBV7-6 and TRBJ2-1; 7 bases match TRBD2. V gave up 0 bases and J gave up 10 bases; unmatched junction bases: 12. CDR1 SGHVS and CDR2 FNYEAQ come from the germline V gene. CDR3 length: 16 amino acids. For the CDR3, the DNA is TGTGCCAGCAGCTTAGCGGGAGGGCCAACCGGAGGGGAGCAGTTCTTC. Translation gives CASSLAGGPTGGEQFF.

The chain has TRBV7-2 and TRBJ2-3; D possibly corresponds to TRBD2 (5 bases). The CDR3 runs to 15 residues. V was clipped by 3 bases and J by 4 bases, with 14 bases between them. Germline CDR1 SGHTA, CDR2 FQGNSA. This chain's CDR3 is CASSFGVRDSDTQYF. The CDR3 nucleotides read TGTGCCAGCAGCTTCGGGGTTAGAGACTCAGATACGCAGTATTTT.

The chain has TRBV15 and TRBJ2-1; 7 bases are a match to TRBD1. Losses at the gene ends were 0 bases for V and 7 bases for J; bases not matched to a gene: 9. The CDR3 has 16 amino acids. Germline V gene data show CDR1 as LNHNV and CDR2 as YYDKDF (reference sequence). The CDR3 loop is CATSRDTMGRGNEQFF. DNA of the CDR3: TGTGCCACCAGCAGAGATACGATGGGCAGGGGGAATGAGCAGTTCTTC.

The genes are TRBV6-1 and TRBJ1-5; D not resolved. The CDR3 spans 17 residues. Trimming removed 3 bases from V and 0 bases from J, with 15 bases in between. CDR1 and CDR2 (germline): MNHNS, SASEGT. The CDR3 coding sequence is TGTGCCAGCAGTGAGATGGAGTTTGTGGATAGCAATCAGCCCCAGCATTTT. This codes for CASSEMEFVDSNQPQHF.

In DNA form, the CDR3 reads TGTGCCAGCAGTGATTCTCAATTAGCAGGGGGGTACAATGAGCAGTTCTTC. Translated: CASSDSQLAGGYNEQFF. This rearrangement joins TRBV6-4 to TRBJ2-1; maybe TRBD1 (7 bases). V dropped 3 bases and J dropped 4 bases, with 19 bases sitting between them. Germline V gene data show CDR1 as MRHNA and CDR2 as SNTAGT. The CDR3 loop spans 17 amino acids.

The chain uses TRBV23-1 and TRBJ2-5, with D perhaps matching TRBD2 (5 bases). TRBV23-1 has ORF status, its function being uncertain. CDR3 length equals 15 residues. Trimming took 4 bases from V and 5 from J, leaving 17 bases between them. The CDR3 sequence: CASSLKPGSRETQYF. CDR3 DNA sequence: TGCGCCAGCAGTCTAAAGCCGGGATCAAGGGAGACCCAGTACTTC.

This clone was counted only a few times. J is TRBJ2-1 and V is TRBV29-1, with D unclear. The CDR3 contains 11 residues. The V and J ends lost 4 bases and 5 bases respectively, with 6 bases between them. Germline CDR1 is SQVTM and CDR2 is ANQGSEA. This CDR3 is CSVVANNEQFF. The CDR3 DNA is TGCAGCGTTGTGGCTAACAATGAGCAGTTCTTC.

This chain joins TRBV5-6 and TRBJ2-7; D gene uncertain. CDR3 length: 15 amino acids. From germline, CDR1 is SGHDT and CDR2 YYEEEE. V gave up 5 bases and J gave up 3 bases, with 18 bases separating them. CDR3 nucleotide sequence: TGTGCCAGCAGTGCTGGTGGGCACGGGCACTACGAGCAGTACTTC. Protein: CASSAGGHGHYEQYF. Complete variable domain (other parts from reference TRBV5-6 and TRBJ2-7): DAGVTQSPTHLIKTRGQQVTLRCSPKSGHDTVSWYQQALGQGPQFIFQYYEEEERQRGNFPDRFSGHQFPNYSSELNVNALLLGDSALYLCASSAGGHGHYEQYFGPGTRLTVT.

This clone appeared once. This chain connects TRBV29-1 to TRBJ2-1, with no clear D. Trimming stripped 3 bases from V and 0 bases from J, with 9 bases between. This CDR3 comprises 14 residues. CDR1 and CDR2 from the germline V gene are SQVTM and ANQGSEA. The CDR3 sequence: CSVDGGDSYNEQFF. CDR3 nucleotides: TGCAGCGTTGACGGCGGAGACTCCTACAATGAGCAGTTCTTC.

Written as DNA, the CDR3 is TGTGCCACCAACTCGCGGGAGGGGTACAATGAGCAGTTCTTC. Translating gives CATNSREGYNEQFF. This rearrangement joins TRBV15 to TRBJ2-1; 9 nucleotides line up with TRBD2. CDR1 is LNHNV, CDR2 YYDKDF, per germline (reference sequence). V was pared by 7 bases and J by 4 bases, with 5 bases of the junction left unmatched. The length of the CDR3 is 14 residues.

This chain uses TRBV6-5 with TRBJ2-7; perhaps D is TRBD1 or TRBD2 (5 bases each). Trimming removed 2 bases at V and 2 bases at J, with 13 bases between. The germline V gene has CDR1 MNHEY and CDR2 SVGAGI. CDR3 size: 15 residues. The CDR3 reads CASSYRDRLTYEQYF. CDR3 DNA: TGTGCCAGCAGTTACAGGGACCGACTTACCTACGAGCAGTACTTC.

The V and J genes are TRBV29-1 and TRBJ2-7, with TRBD2 matching 9 bases. This CDR3 has 13 amino acids. Germline V gene data show CDR1 as SQVTM and CDR2 as ANQGSEA. With 7 bases clipped from V and 6 bases from J, the junction kept 10 bases outside the gene matches. The CDR3 DNA reads as TGCAGCGCTGCTATTAGCGGGAGTATCGAGCAGTACTTC. Its protein is CSAAISGSIEQYF.

The chain carries TRBV19 and TRBJ2-4; TRBD2 matches at 10 bases. Germline V gives CDR1 LNHDA, CDR2 SQIVND (reference sequence). V was pared by 7 bases and J by 0 bases, with 24 bases of the junction left unmatched. The CDR3 loop spans 22 amino acids. The DNA of the CDR3 is TGTGCCAGTACCCCGACAGGGGTGGGTCGGGTAGCGGGAGGACTAGCCAAAAACATTCAGTACTTC. It specifies CASTPTGVGRVAGGLAKNIQYF. Using reference TRBV19 and TRBJ2-4 for the parts outside the CDR3, the full variable domain is DGGITQSPKYLFRKEGQNVTLSCEQNLNHDAMYWYRQDPGQGLRLIYYSQIVNDFQKGDIAEGYSVSREKKESFPLTVTSAQKNPTAFYLCASTPTGVGRVAGGLAKNIQYFGAGTRLSVL.

V usage is TRBV9 and J usage is TRBJ2-1; 8 bases are shared with TRBD1. Per germline, CDR1 SGDLS and CDR2 YYNGEE. The CDR3 is made up of 16 amino acids. The V segment lost 3 bases and the J segment 8 bases; nucleotides outside the gene matches: 13. This CDR3 reads CASSAGAGGRVDEQFF. In nucleotides, the CDR3 is TGTGCCAGCAGCGCTGGGGCAGGGGGCCGGGTCGATGAGCAGTTCTTC.

The rearrangement joins TRBV7-2 to TRBJ2-3, with 8 bases that match TRBD2. The junction had 0 bases not matched to a gene; V was cut back by 0 bases and J by 1 base. The V gene's germline CDR1 is SGHTA and CDR2 FQGNSA. This CDR3 comprises 15 residues. The CDR3 loop reads CASSLALAGTDTQYF. The CDR3 DNA follows: TGTGCCAGCAGCTTAGCACTAGCGGGCACAGATACGCAGTATTTT.

The count of this clone is one. V usage is TRBV28 and J usage is TRBJ2-7, with 10 positions matching TRBD2. CDR1 is MDHEN and CDR2 is SYDVKM in the germline V gene. V lost 3 bases to trimming and J lost 2 bases; unmatched junction nucleotides: 13. CDR3 length: 18 residues. As DNA, the CDR3 is TGTGCCAGCAGTTTCCCAGACGAAGCGGGAGGGAGACCCTACGAGCAGTACTTC. It encodes CASSFPDEAGGRPYEQYF.

The CDR3 nucleotides are TGTGCCTGGAGGGAGGGATCTTCCTACGAGCAGTACTTC. Protein sequence: CAWREGSSYEQYF. The chain joins TRBV30 to TRBJ2-7; D perhaps matches TRBD2 (6 bases). CDR3 length: 13 amino acids. Trimming removed 3 bases at V and 1 base at J, with 10 bases between. Per the germline V gene, CDR1 is GTSNPN and CDR2 is SVGIG (reference sequence). Drawing the rest from reference TRBV30 and TRBJ2-7, the complete variable domain is SQTIHQWPATLVQPVGSPLSLECTVEGTSNPNLYWYRQAAGRGLQLLFYSVGIGQISSEVPQNLSASRPQDRQFILSSKKLLLSDSGFYLCAWREGSSYEQYFGPGTRLTVT.

This rearrangement joins TRBV4-1 to TRBJ2-7; possible D gene TRBD2, 5 bases. Germline CDR1 reads MGHRA; CDR2 reads YSYEKL. This CDR3 spans 15 amino acids. V lost 4 bases and J lost 2, with 15 bases in between. The CDR3 DNA reads as TGCGCCAGCAGCCTGGAGAGGACTGGGGCCTACGAGCAGTACTTC. Protein: CASSLERTGAYEQYF.

The CDR3 region has the DNA TGTGCCAGCAGTTTTGGGCCCCGGACAGGGTACGAAAATGAGCAGTTCTTC. Translation: CASSFGPRTGYENEQFF. This chain connects TRBV28 to TRBJ2-1; 8 bases align to TRBD1. The J segment lost 7 bases and the V segment lost 3 bases, leaving 14 bases of the junction unmatched. The CDR3 covers 17 residues. Germline lookup yields CDR1 MDHEN and CDR2 SYDVKM.

The chain has TRBV2 and TRBJ2-7; D call uncertain. The CDR3 has 13 amino acids. V lost 3 bases and J 0 bases, leaving 6 bases between the germline ends. Germline-derived CDR1 and CDR2 are SNHLY and FYNNEI. CDR3 protein: CASSEVASYEQYF. DNA of the CDR3: TGTGCCAGCAGTGAGGTAGCCTCCTACGAGCAGTACTTC.

The chain joins TRBV10-3 to TRBJ2-2; 7 bases align to TRBD1. CDR3 length equals 15 residues. V was clipped by 9 bases and J by 1 base; unmatched bases: 8. Per the germline V gene, CDR1 is ENHRY and CDR2 is SYGVKD. CDR3: CAIPRTGKNTGELFF. The CDR3 DNA sequence: TGTGCCATACCACGGACAGGAAAGAACACCGGGGAGCTGTTTTTT.

The J gene is TRBJ2-1, the V gene TRBV7-9; 10 bases line up with TRBD2. V gave up 1 base and J gave up 8 bases; unmatched junction bases: 5. The CDR3 covers 15 residues. CDR1 is SEHNR and CDR2 is FQNEAQ in the germline V gene (reference sequence). The CDR3 is CASSLEASGRYEQFF. In DNA form, the CDR3 reads TGTGCCAGCAGCTTAGAGGCTAGCGGGAGATATGAGCAGTTCTTC.

V and J are TRBV27 and TRBJ2-3; D not resolved. The CDR3 runs 16 residues. Germline lookup yields CDR1 MNHEY and CDR2 SMNVEV (reference sequence). Trimming removed 4 bases at V and 5 bases at J, with 19 bases between. CDR3 coding DNA: TGTGCCAGCAGTTCCTTATCAGGTCTAGGCGGAGATACGCAGTATTTT. Residues: CASSSLSGLGGDTQYF.

The gene calls are TRBV7-9 and TRBJ2-2; D may be TRBD1 or TRBD2 (7 bases each). From germline, CDR1 is SEHNR and CDR2 FQNEAQ (reference sequence). V was pared by 11 bases and J by 0 bases, with 16 bases between. The CDR3 runs 15 residues. The CDR3 spells CAGQGGTSNTGELFF. Written as DNA, the CDR3 is TGTGCCGGCCAGGGGGGGACCTCGAACACCGGGGAGCTGTTTTTT.